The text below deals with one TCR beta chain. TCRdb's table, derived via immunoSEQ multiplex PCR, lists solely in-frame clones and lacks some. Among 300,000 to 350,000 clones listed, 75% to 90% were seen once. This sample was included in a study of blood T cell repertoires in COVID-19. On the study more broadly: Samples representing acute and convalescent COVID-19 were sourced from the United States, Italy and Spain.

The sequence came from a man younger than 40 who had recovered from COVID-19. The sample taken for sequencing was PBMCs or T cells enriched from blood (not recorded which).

The chain's CDR3 is CASSLAAGTGKLYGYTF. The CDR3 DNA sequence: TGCGCCAGCAGCTTGGCTGCCGGGACAGGGAAACTCTATGGCTACACCTTC. V usage is TRBV5-1 and J usage is TRBJ1-2, with 9 bases fitting TRBD1. V shed 0 bases, J shed 4 bases, and the junction held 10 bases outside the gene matches. CDR1 SGHRS and CDR2 YFSETQ come from the germline V gene. CDR3 length: 17 residues.